The 7 T cell receptor beta chains below were found in one sample sequenced in a study of blood T cell repertoires in COVID-19. This table comes from immunoSEQ multiplex PCR, and its TCRdb copy is limited to in-frame clones, with some not included. Here the sample spans hundreds of thousands of clones, roughly 85% being singletons. What was sequenced was PBMCs or T cells enriched from blood (not recorded which). These receptors originate from a woman aged 45-65 years with acute COVID-19.

The V call is TRBV7-2, the J call TRBJ1-4, with D maybe TRBD1 (6 bases). With 4 bases removed from V and 0 bases from J, the gap between germline ends came to 9 bases. The CDR3 is made up of 15 amino acids. Germline V lookup: CDR1 SGHTA, CDR2 FQGNSA. CDR3 DNA sequence: TGTGCCAGCAGCTCTGGACAGCCAACTAATGAAAAACTGTTTTTT. This encodes CASSSGQPTNEKLFF.

The V and J genes are TRBV7-9 and TRBJ1-1; tentative D call: TRBD1 (5 bases). The germline gives CDR1 SEHNR, CDR2 FQNEAQ (reference sequence). The CDR3 has 13 residues. The V end was cut by 0 bases, the J end by 9 bases, with 11 bases between. CDR3 sequence (DNA): TGTGCCAGCAGCTTAGCGCGGCAGGGCCAAGCTTTCTTT. Residues: CASSLARQGQAFF.

The chain combines TRBV6-2 or TRBV6-3 with TRBJ1-5; no clear D. The length of the CDR3 is 16 residues. V lost 5 bases and J lost 2, with 16 bases in between. The germline gives CDR1 MNHEY, CDR2 SVGEGT. CDR3 in amino acids: CASSEDLPMGNQPQHF. CDR3 nucleotide sequence: TGTGCCAGCAGTGAGGATCTCCCGATGGGCAATCAGCCCCAGCATTTT.

The chain uses TRBV19 and TRBJ2-6; TRBD1 matches 7 bases. The V segment lost 8 bases and the J segment 0 bases; nucleotides outside the gene matches: 7. Germline V gene data show CDR1 as LNHDA and CDR2 as SQIVND (reference sequence). The CDR3 has 16 amino acids. As DNA, the CDR3 is TGTGCCAGTGGGACAGTCACTCTCTCTGGGGCCAACGTCCTGACTTTC. Translating gives CASGTVTLSGANVLTF.

The rearrangement uses TRBV29-1 and TRBJ1-4; a weak D match, TRBD1 (5 bases). V was clipped by 3 bases and J by 3 bases, with 8 bases between them. The CDR3 totals 13 residues. The V gene's germline CDR1 is SQVTM and CDR2 ANQGSEA. The CDR3 protein is CSVEEGANEKLFF. CDR3 bases: TGCAGCGTTGAGGAAGGGGCTAATGAAAAACTGTTTTTT.

The chain joins TRBV10-3 to TRBJ1-5; 7 positions match TRBD1. The CDR3 is made up of 15 amino acids. Per germline, CDR1 ENHRY and CDR2 SYGVKD. Losses at the gene ends were 6 bases for V and 2 bases for J; bases not matched to a gene: 7. The CDR3 nucleotides are TGTGCCATCAGGCAAGACAGGGCTGGCAATCAGCCCCAGCATTTT. It encodes CAIRQDRAGNQPQHF.

This clone was found once. The chain links TRBV12-3 or TRBV12-4 to TRBJ2-7, with no clear D. V lost 3 bases to trimming and J lost 4 bases, with 4 bases between them. This CDR3 is built from 11 residues. CDR3 in DNA: TGTGCCAGCAGTTTCTATTACGAGCAGTACTTC. This gives the protein CASSFYYEQYF.